One sample yielded the 28 T cell receptor beta chains listed below, sequenced in a study of CXCR3-negative and CXCR3-positive naive CD8 T cells. The TRB cDNA libraries were prepared by 5' RACE with UMI labels. TCRdb re-called the 5' RACE reads; every CDR3 protein appears as one record, without DNA. In all, the sample yields 65,000 to 85,000 distinct CDR3 sequences. Sequencing was carried out using naive CXCR3- CD8+ T cells from blood. Described subset: CD45RO-CCR7+CD27+CD95- naive CD8+ T cells lacking CXCR3 (TNR3-). These receptors all come from a human donor in good health. Some clones in this sample may be carry-over from other donors' samples.

This chain uses TRBV19 with TRBJ2-1; TCRdb's D gene call, TRBD2, goes unchecked for lack of DNA. This CDR3 comprises 14 residues. Germline V CDR1 and CDR2: LNHDA, SQIVND (reference sequence). This chain's CDR3 is CASSSPSGGNEQFF.

The genes are TRBV20-1 and TRBJ1-1. CDR1 DFQATT and CDR2 SNEGSKA come from the germline V gene (reference sequence). The CDR3 spans 12 residues. The CDR3 loop is CSASALNTEAFF.

The chain is built from TRBV4-2 and TRBJ2-3; TCRdb's assignment of TRBD1 cannot be checked, as there is no DNA. Germline lookup yields CDR1 LGHNA and CDR2 YNFKEQ. The CDR3 spans 15 residues. CDR3 sequence reads: CASSQESRGGDTQYF.

The chain couples TRBV29-1 to TRBJ2-7; TCRdb's D call of TRBD1 is untestable without DNA. This CDR3 region has 13 residues. CDR1 and CDR2 (germline): SQVTM, ANQGSEA. CDR3 amino acids: CSVLGAGQNEQYF.

The J gene is TRBJ2-7, the V gene TRBV12-3 or TRBV12-4; TCRdb indicates TRBD1, and absent DNA this call remains unverified. There are 14 residues in the CDR3. This CDR3 reads CASSGASPPPEQYF.

The chain uses TRBV3-1 and TRBJ1-1; as DNA is missing, the TRBD1 call by TCRdb cannot be tested. Germline V gene data show CDR1 as LGHDT and CDR2 as YNNKEL (reference sequence). The CDR3 spans 15 residues. The CDR3 protein is CASSHVGQGAVEAFF.

The chain links TRBV6-1 to TRBJ1-2; TCRdb selects TRBD1, and the lack of DNA leaves this call unchecked. Germline V lookup: CDR1 MNHNS, CDR2 SASEGT. This CDR3 spans 15 amino acids. CDR3 sequence reads: CASSAARERFDGYTF.

The genes are TRBV7-2 and TRBJ1-2; as DNA is missing, the TRBD1 call by TCRdb cannot be tested. The CDR3 sequence is 17 residues long. Germline values: CDR1 SGHTA, CDR2 FQGNSA. The CDR3 here is CASSSPPGTGGDYGYTF.

The rearrangement links TRBV21-1 to TRBJ2-7; TCRdb reports TRBD1, a call that lacks DNA to check it against. TRBV21-1 is assigned pseudogene status. This CDR3 comprises 17 residues. CDR3 residues: CASSKGPGQSSSYEQYF.

The rearrangement links TRBV4-3 to TRBJ2-3; no DNA is available, so the TRBD2 call from TCRdb remains unchecked. This CDR3 is 13 amino acids long. Germline values: CDR1 LGHNA, CDR2 YSLEER. The CDR3 reads CATAKVRTDTQYF.

The chain recombines TRBV28 with TRBJ2-7. The CDR3 runs to 13 residues. The V gene's germline CDR1 is MDHEN and CDR2 SYDVKM. CDR3 amino acids: CASSDKGTYEQYF.

The rearrangement joins TRBV12-3 or TRBV12-4 to TRBJ2-5. The CDR3 has 16 amino acids. The CDR3 loop is CASRLLGDATQETQYF.

V gene TRBV29-1 combines with J gene TRBJ2-7; as DNA is missing, the TRBD1 call by TCRdb cannot be tested. Germline V lookup: CDR1 SQVTM, CDR2 ANQGSEA. The CDR3 contains 13 residues. CDR3 loop: CSVTGGATYEQYF.

This chain connects TRBV29-1 to TRBJ1-2; TCRdb's D gene call, TRBD1, goes unchecked for lack of DNA. In germline, CDR1 is SQVTM, CDR2 ANQGSEA. This CDR3 has 13 amino acids. The CDR3 loop reads CSVGPEGFYGYTF.

The CDR3 sequence: CASSARDREWGEQFF. The genes are TRBV6-2 or TRBV6-3 and TRBJ2-1; lacking DNA, the TRBD1 call made by TCRdb goes unchecked. Germline lookup yields CDR1 MNHEY and CDR2 SVGEGT. This CDR3 has 15 amino acids.

The CDR3 loop is CAASGSSYNEQFF. The chain links TRBV6-5 to TRBJ2-1; the D gene TCRdb calls, TRBD2, cannot be checked with no DNA. The germline CDR1 and CDR2 sequences are MNHEY and SVGAGI. This CDR3 has 13 amino acids.

J is TRBJ2-4 and V is TRBV28; TCRdb's D gene call, TRBD2, goes unchecked for lack of DNA. The CDR3 totals 21 residues. The germline gives CDR1 MDHEN, CDR2 SYDVKM. The CDR3 reads CASSLLATSGVSSLAKNIQYF.

This chain links TRBV18 with TRBJ2-7. CDR1 is KGHSH, CDR2 LQKENI, per germline. This CDR3 is built from 13 residues. The CDR3: CASSPPVSYEQYF.

The chain employs TRBV6-1 and TRBJ2-5; TCRdb's D gene call, TRBD2, goes unchecked for lack of DNA. The germline CDR1 and CDR2 sequences are MNHNS and SASEGT. The CDR3 spans 14 residues. This CDR3 is CASRLLAGQETQYF.

The chain combines TRBV12-3 or TRBV12-4 with TRBJ2-3; TCRdb's D gene call, TRBD2, goes unchecked for lack of DNA. There are 18 residues in the CDR3. The chain's CDR3 is CASGRLSGGSTSTDTQYF.

The chain couples TRBV7-2 to TRBJ2-2. This CDR3 is 15 amino acids long. CDR1 is SGHTA and CDR2 is FQGNSA in the germline V gene. The CDR3 region is CASSHSGRNTGELFF.

This chain connects TRBV7-6 to TRBJ2-1; as DNA is missing, the TRBD1 call by TCRdb cannot be tested. CDR3 length: 17 amino acids. From germline, CDR1 is SGHVS and CDR2 FNYEAQ. This chain's CDR3 is CASSLSRGGGNENEQFF.

The chain combines TRBV2 with TRBJ2-7; TCRdb's D gene call, TRBD1, goes unchecked for lack of DNA. There are 14 residues in the CDR3. CDR1 and CDR2 from the germline V gene are SNHLY and FYNNEI. The CDR3 reads CASTPSGRNYEQYF.

The chain is built from TRBV5-1 and TRBJ1-2. The CDR3 spans 16 residues. CDR1 and CDR2 (germline): SGHRS, YFSETQ. Here the CDR3 reads CASSFLGADITDGYTF.

J is TRBJ2-1 and V is TRBV28; there is no DNA to check the TCRdb D call of TRBD2. The germline CDR1 and CDR2 sequences are MDHEN and SYDVKM. The CDR3 has 17 amino acids. The CDR3 spells CASRFLSPAGGRNEKFF.

The genes are TRBV9 and TRBJ1-1. Germline values: CDR1 SGDLS, CDR2 YYNGEE. The length of the CDR3 is 15 residues. The CDR3 region is CASSVADGLNTEAFF.

J is TRBJ2-1 and V is TRBV27; the D call from TCRdb, TRBD1, cannot be confirmed without DNA. The CDR3 sequence is 13 residues long. Germline CDR1 and CDR2: MNHEY and SMNVEV (reference sequence). The CDR3 here is CASSYQAPGEQFF.

The chain uses TRBV7-9 and TRBJ1-4; TCRdb reports TRBD1, a call that lacks DNA to check it against. This CDR3 region has 15 residues. CDR1 is SEHNR, CDR2 FQNEAQ, per germline (reference sequence). CDR3 residues: CASSHTGDSDEKLFF.